Listed here are 32 T cell receptor beta chains from one sample, sequenced in a study of blood T cell repertoires in COVID-19. The assay was immunoSEQ multiplex PCR, and TCRdb's table has in-frame clones only and misses some. Of around 330,000 clones in the sample, roughly 90% were seen once. Sequenced input: peripheral blood. All receptors derive from a woman aged 45 to 65 with active or convalescent COVID-19.

The chain links TRBV4-1 to TRBJ2-5; 16 bases map to TRBD2. Trimming took 1 base from V and 5 from J; bases not matched to a gene: 7. Per germline, CDR1 MGHRA and CDR2 YSYEKL. This CDR3 comprises 18 residues. In DNA, the CDR3 is TGCGCCAGCAGCCAAGGGGGACTAGCGGGAGGGCCTTTGGAGACCCAGTACTTC. Amino acid sequence: CASSQGGLAGGPLETQYF.

The rearrangement uses TRBV7-2 and TRBJ1-3, with 11 bases that match TRBD1. Per the germline V gene, CDR1 is SGHTA and CDR2 is FQGNSA. The CDR3 spans 17 residues. After removal of 5 bases from V and 0 bases from J, the junction contained 6 bases not matched to a gene. The CDR3 DNA is TGTGCCAGCAGCCCGAGGGACAGGGGGAGCTCTGGAAACACCATATATTTT. Protein product: CASSPRDRGSSGNTIYF. Looking up the rest from reference TRBV7-2 and TRBJ1-3 gives the full variable domain: GAGVSQSPSNKVTEKGKDVELRCDPISGHTALYWYRQSLGQGLEFLIYFQGNSAPDKSGLPSDRFSAERTGGSVSTLTIQRTQQEDSAVYLCASSPRDRGSSGNTIYFGEGSWLTVV.

The genes are TRBV5-1 and TRBJ1-5; the D gene is possibly TRBD1 (6 bases). V was clipped by 0 bases and J by 3 bases, with 10 bases between them. Germline V gene data show CDR1 as SGHRS and CDR2 as YFSETQ. CDR3 length: 15 amino acids. In DNA, the CDR3 is TGCGCCAGCAGCTTGGGGGGGCAAGACAATCAGCCCCAGCATTTT. This encodes CASSLGGQDNQPQHF.

This clone was recorded a few times. The chain couples TRBV4-1 to TRBJ1-1; tentative D call: TRBD1 (6 bases). Trimming pared 0 bases from V and 0 bases from J, leaving 14 bases between. This CDR3 is built from 17 residues. Germline loops: CDR1 MGHRA, CDR2 YSYEKL. CDR3 residues: CASSQDKGGRLNTEAFF. The CDR3 bases are TGCGCCAGCAGCCAAGATAAAGGGGGACGCTTGAACACTGAAGCTTTCTTT.

The chain is built from TRBV19 and TRBJ1-3; D gene ambiguous. Trimming shortened V by 4 bases and J by 0 bases, and 19 bases separated the two germline ends. The CDR3 contains 18 residues. Germline values: CDR1 LNHDA, CDR2 SQIVND (reference sequence). Written as DNA, the CDR3 is TGTGCCAGTAGTAAAAAGGCCGACTCGTTTAGCTCTGGAAACACCATATATTTT. This translates into CASSKKADSFSSGNTIYF.

The chain combines TRBV5-1 with TRBJ1-2, with 8 bases identical to TRBD1. V trimming: 0 bases; J trimming: 4 bases; junction bases outside the gene matches: 5. Germline V lookup: CDR1 SGHRS, CDR2 YFSETQ. The CDR3 has 15 amino acids. CDR3 sequence reads: CASSLGGQGGYGYTF. The CDR3 DNA sequence: TGCGCCAGCAGCTTGGGCGGACAGGGAGGCTATGGCTACACCTTC.

V is TRBV3-1 (or the pseudogene TRBV3-2) and J is TRBJ2-1; D possibly corresponds to TRBD2 (6 bases). Germline CDR1 LGHDT, CDR2 YNNKEL (reference sequence). Trimming removed 2 bases from V and 7 bases from J, with 21 bases in between. This CDR3 is 17 amino acids long. The CDR3 here is CASSQLPRMDYLNEQFF. CDR3 coding DNA: TGTGCCAGCAGCCAATTGCCTAGGATGGACTACCTGAATGAGCAGTTCTTC.

J is TRBJ2-5 and V is TRBV11-3; unclear D gene. This CDR3 is built from 13 residues. Germline V gene sequence: CDR1 SGHNT, CDR2 YENEEA. V gave up 5 bases and J gave up 5 bases, with 12 bases separating them. Written as DNA, the CDR3 is TGTGCCAGCAGCCAGACCCCTAGGGAGACCCAGTACTTC. It translates to CASSQTPRETQYF.

The chain couples TRBV9 to TRBJ1-1; D not resolved. The CDR3 loop spans 13 amino acids. Germline V CDR1 and CDR2: SGDLS, YYNGEE. Trimming left V 1 base short and J 10 bases short, with 14 bases between. The CDR3 coding sequence is TGTGCCAGCAGCGTAACCCCAGGCTTCGTAGCTTTCTTT. Residues: CASSVTPGFVAFF.

V and J are TRBV7-3 and TRBJ2-3, with 7 positions matching TRBD1. The germline V gene encodes CDR1 SGHTA and CDR2 FQGTGA. J was trimmed by 2 bases and V by 5 bases; bases with no gene match: 4. The CDR3 consists of 14 residues. The CDR3 sequence: CASSPGQSTDTQYF. DNA of the CDR3: TGTGCCAGCAGCCCGGGACAGTCCACAGATACGCAGTATTTT.

This clone was counted a single time. This chain uses TRBV30 with TRBJ1-1, with 9 bases lining up with TRBD1. The trim removed 1 base at V and 1 base at J, leaving 7 bases unmatched. Germline V gives CDR1 GTSNPN, CDR2 SVGIG (reference sequence). CDR3 length equals 16 residues. CDR3: CAWSALGQGRNTEAFF. The DNA of the CDR3 is TGTGCCTGGAGTGCGCTGGGACAGGGCCGGAACACTGAAGCTTTCTTT.

This rearrangement joins TRBV27 to TRBJ1-1, with unresolved D. Germline loops: CDR1 MNHEY, CDR2 SMNVEV (reference sequence). With 2 bases removed from V and 4 bases from J, the gap between germline ends came to 14 bases. The CDR3 extends over 15 amino acids. The CDR3 DNA follows: TGTGCCAGCAGTTTAAAGATCCGCGGGAGCACTGAAGCTTTCTTT. The encoded protein is CASSLKIRGSTEAFF.

V is TRBV28 and J is TRBJ2-3; 10 nucleotides agree with TRBD2. The CDR3 spans 16 residues. The germline gives CDR1 MDHEN, CDR2 SYDVKM. V was pared by 6 bases and J by 2 bases, with 8 bases of the junction left unmatched. The CDR3 region has the DNA TGTGCCAGCAGAATAGCGGGAGGAAGACTCACAGATACGCAGTATTTT. Translated: CASRIAGGRLTDTQYF.

The rearrangement links TRBV29-1 to TRBJ1-2, with 12 bases identical to TRBD1. The trim removed 3 bases at V and 8 bases at J, leaving 10 bases unmatched. This CDR3 spans 15 amino acids. Germline CDR1 is SQVTM and CDR2 is ANQGSEA. This chain's CDR3 is CSVDLGTGGAEGYTF. The DNA of the CDR3 is TGCAGCGTTGACTTGGGGACAGGGGGCGCCGAGGGCTACACCTTC.

The gene calls are TRBV4-1 and TRBJ1-3, with 7 bases that match TRBD1. J lost 0 bases, V lost 0 bases, and 5 bases had no gene match. Germline CDR1 and CDR2: MGHRA and YSYEKL. There are 17 residues in the CDR3. CDR3 region: CASSQDSGGHSGNTIYF. CDR3 nucleotide sequence: TGCGCCAGCAGCCAAGATTCAGGGGGACACTCTGGAAACACCATATATTTT.

This clone appeared once. The gene calls are TRBV19 and TRBJ2-1; 10 nucleotides align to TRBD2. Germline CDR1 is LNHDA and CDR2 is SQIVND (reference sequence). V trimming: 0 bases; J trimming: 7 bases; junction bases outside the gene matches: 12. The CDR3 length is 18 residues. The CDR3 sequence: CASSIDLGSGGAGNEQFF. DNA of the CDR3: TGTGCCAGTAGTATAGATCTCGGCAGCGGGGGGGCAGGGAATGAGCAGTTCTTC.

The rearrangement links TRBV5-6 to TRBJ2-5; 7 bases are shared with TRBD2. Trimming removed 0 bases from V and 0 bases from J; junction bases left unmatched: 5. The CDR3 runs 16 residues. Germline CDR1 SGHDT, CDR2 YYEEEE. The CDR3: CASSLEGLTYQETQYF. Written as DNA, the CDR3 is TGTGCCAGCAGCTTGGAGGGACTAACCTACCAAGAGACCCAGTACTTC. The entire variable domain, with the rest obtained from reference TRBV5-6 and TRBJ2-5, is as follows: DAGVTQSPTHLIKTRGQQVTLRCSPKSGHDTVSWYQQALGQGPQFIFQYYEEEERQRGNFPDRFSGHQFPNYSSELNVNALLLGDSALYLCASSLEGLTYQETQYFGPGTRLLVL.

The CDR3 coding sequence is TGTGCCTGGGGGCCACAGCCTTCCTACACCTTC. It codes for CAWGPQPSYTF. The chain employs TRBV30 and TRBJ1-2; D gene ambiguous. The germline V gene has CDR1 GTSNPN and CDR2 SVGIG (reference sequence). The V gene lost 5 bases and the J gene lost 10 bases, with 14 bases spanning the gap. This CDR3 spans 11 amino acids.

V usage is TRBV10-3 and J usage is TRBJ2-7; 10 bases agree with TRBD1. The CDR3 length is 12 residues. From germline, CDR1 is ENHRY and CDR2 SYGVKD. The J segment lost 3 bases and the V segment lost 10 bases, leaving 3 bases of the junction unmatched. In DNA form, the CDR3 reads TGTGCCACCGGGACAGGGGACTACGAGCAGTACTTC. It is translated as CATGTGDYEQYF.

The rearrangement links TRBV21-1 to TRBJ1-2; TRBD1, the table's D call, lacks a check against the DNA. TRBV21-1 counts as a pseudogene. There are 13 residues in the CDR3. The CDR3 reads CASIRDRANGYTF. Written as DNA, the CDR3 is TGTGCCAGCATCCGGGACAGGGCAAATGGCTACACCTTC.

This rearrangement joins TRBV4-2 to TRBJ1-1, with D unresolved. The CDR3 length is 15 residues. CDR1 is LGHNA and CDR2 is YNFKEQ in the germline V gene. The ends were cut back, 5 bases at V and 3 bases at J, with 16 bases in the middle. CDR3 nucleotide sequence: TGTGCCAGCAGCTTAACTCTGGGTGAGGACACTGAAGCTTTCTTT. The encoded protein is CASSLTLGEDTEAFF.

The chain uses TRBV4-3 and TRBJ2-7, with TRBD2 as a possible D gene (6 bases). From germline, CDR1 is LGHNA and CDR2 YSLEER. V shed 1 base and J shed 3 bases, with 10 bases lying between them. The CDR3 is 14 amino acids. In DNA form, the CDR3 reads TGCGCCAGCAGCCAAGGGGGACTTCACTACGAGCAGTACTTC. This encodes CASSQGGLHYEQYF.

V is TRBV27 and J is TRBJ2-7; maybe TRBD2 (5 bases). Per germline, CDR1 MNHEY and CDR2 SMNVEV (reference sequence). V lost 6 bases and J 8 bases, leaving 17 bases between the germline ends. CDR3 length: 13 residues. The CDR3 nucleotides read TGTGCCAGCAGCCACAATACCGGGGATAAGCAGTACTTC. This sequence encodes CASSHNTGDKQYF.

The chain uses TRBV7-2 and TRBJ1-1; D not certain. The CDR3 is made up of 14 amino acids. CDR1 is SGHTA, CDR2 FQGNSA, per germline. Trimming removed 1 base from V and 9 bases from J, with 15 bases in between. CDR3 protein: CASSLETAYSQAFF. CDR3 DNA: TGTGCCAGCAGCTTAGAAACAGCTTACTCTCAAGCTTTCTTT.

The J gene is TRBJ2-1, the V gene TRBV5-1; the D gene is possibly TRBD1 (6 bases). The V and J ends lost 4 bases and 1 base respectively, with 18 bases between them. Germline V CDR1 and CDR2: SGHRS, YFSETQ. This CDR3 region has 17 residues. This CDR3 reads CASSANLGALSYNEQFF. The CDR3 bases are TGCGCCAGCAGCGCCAACTTGGGGGCCCTTTCCTACAATGAGCAGTTCTTC.

This clone showed up just once. This chain links TRBV2 with TRBJ2-3; 11 bases fit TRBD2. The germline V gene encodes CDR1 SNHLY and CDR2 FYNNEI. The CDR3 runs 16 residues. With 8 bases clipped from V and 1 base from J, the junction kept 8 bases outside the gene matches. As DNA, the CDR3 is TGTGCCAGCGCAGTAACTAGCGGGGGTGGCACAGATACGCAGTATTTT. This encodes CASAVTSGGGTDTQYF.

The J gene is TRBJ2-3, the V gene TRBV5-1; D is ambiguous. V lost 0 bases and J 9 bases, leaving 11 bases between the germline ends. The CDR3 covers 13 residues. The germline gives CDR1 SGHRS, CDR2 YFSETQ. CDR3 in DNA: TGCGCCAGCAGCTTGGATATCGCCGGGACGCAGTATTTT. Protein product: CASSLDIAGTQYF.

V and J are TRBV4-2 and TRBJ2-2; 9 bases fit TRBD2. This CDR3 is 16 amino acids long. Per the germline V gene, CDR1 is LGHNA and CDR2 is YNFKEQ. V trimming: 4 bases; J trimming: 6 bases; junction bases outside the gene matches: 9. CDR3 nucleotides: TGTGCCAGCAGCCCGTTTGCGGGGGGGCTTTCCGGGGAGCTGTTTTTT. This sequence encodes CASSPFAGGLSGELFF.

This chain joins TRBV5-5 and TRBJ1-6; D gene ambiguous. This CDR3 is built from 17 residues. Trimming stripped 0 bases from V and 0 bases from J, with 10 bases between. In germline, CDR1 is SGHKS, CDR2 YYEKEE (reference sequence). CDR3 nucleotides: TGTGCCAGCAGCTTGGCACATGGCAGCTCCTATAATTCACCCCTCCACTTT. This encodes CASSLAHGSSYNSPLHF.

This sequence joins TRBV27 and TRBJ2-3, with 10 bases fitting TRBD1. The CDR3 extends over 16 amino acids. Germline V lookup: CDR1 MNHEY, CDR2 SMNVEV (reference sequence). With 2 bases clipped from V and 4 bases from J, the junction kept 6 bases outside the gene matches. The CDR3 reads CASSLRGQGIADTQYF. Written as DNA, the CDR3 is TGTGCCAGCAGTTTACGGGGACAGGGGATAGCAGATACGCAGTATTTT.

The chain uses TRBV6-5 and TRBJ1-4; no definite D call. This CDR3 is 15 amino acids long. Trimming left V 0 bases short and J 7 bases short, with 12 bases between. Germline V gene lookup returns CDR1 MNHEY and CDR2 SVGAGI. The CDR3 DNA reads as TGTGCCAGCAGTTACTCGTCTCTTGCCGGTGAAAAACTGTTTTTT. The encoded protein is CASSYSSLAGEKLFF.

The rearrangement uses TRBV10-3 and TRBJ2-7, with a weak D call TRBD2 (5 bases). Germline V gives CDR1 ENHRY, CDR2 SYGVKD. This CDR3 is built from 16 residues. Trimming took off 11 bases at V and 2 bases at J, with 25 bases between the two ends. CDR3 DNA: TGTGCCGCCTACTTTGACGAGGGTAGCCTAACCTACGAGCAGTACTTC. This sequence encodes CAAYFDEGSLTYEQYF.